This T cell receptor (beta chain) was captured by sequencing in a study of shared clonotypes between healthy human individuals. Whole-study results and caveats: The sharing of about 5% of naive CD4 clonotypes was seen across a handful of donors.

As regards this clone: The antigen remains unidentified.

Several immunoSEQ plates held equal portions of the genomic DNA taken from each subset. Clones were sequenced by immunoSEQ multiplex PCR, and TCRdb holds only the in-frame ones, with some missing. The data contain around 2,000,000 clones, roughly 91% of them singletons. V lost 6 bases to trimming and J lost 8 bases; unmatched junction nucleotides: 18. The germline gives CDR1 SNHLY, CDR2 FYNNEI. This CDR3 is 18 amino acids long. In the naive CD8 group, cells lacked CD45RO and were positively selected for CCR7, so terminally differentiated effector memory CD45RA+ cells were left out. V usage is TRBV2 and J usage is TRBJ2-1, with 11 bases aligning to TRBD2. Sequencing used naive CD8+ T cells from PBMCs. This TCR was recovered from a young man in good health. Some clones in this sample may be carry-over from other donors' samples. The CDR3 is CASRETLLLAGAGDEQFF. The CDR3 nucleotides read TGTGCCAGCAGAGAAACCCTTCTACTAGCGGGAGCTGGGGATGAGCAGTTCTTC.